This TCR beta chain is from a study of cytomegalovirus exposure and HLA in healthy donors. Study conclusions and caveats: Cytomegalovirus-associated status was assigned to roughly 160 TCR beta chains.

Germline loops: CDR1 SGHRS, CDR2 YFSETQ. V was trimmed by 0 bases and J by 0 bases, leaving 7 bases between them. CDR3 length: 14 residues. For this clone: Antigen unknown.

The assay was immunoSEQ multiplex PCR, and TCRdb's table has in-frame clones only and misses some. The sample includes 200,000 to 250,000 clones, roughly 91% seen only once; the top ten take 1.5% to 2.5%. Sample: PBMCs. This clonotype originated in a woman aged 18-35 years in good health and CMV-seropositive. This chain uses TRBV5-1 with TRBJ2-7; tentatively, D is TRBD1 (5 bases). The DNA of the CDR3 is TGCGCCAGCAGCTTGGAAAGGGGCTCCTACGAGCAGTACTTC. Amino acid sequence: CASSLERGSYEQYF.